Detailed here is one T cell receptor (beta chain). The clone's antigen remains unknown. No base qualities exist here, and no much larger clone lies one base off it. The CDR3 goes from the cysteine to the phenylalanine over 15 residues. Just the 45-base CDR3 DNA is kept, in frame starting at base 1. V drops 4 bases and J drops 8 bases, leaving 21 bases in between. For CDR1 and CDR2, the germline V gene lists SGHDT and YYEEEE. The sample is drawn from a study of technical replicates of blood from four donors (TCRdb year 2017). The library was produced with the immunoSEQ multiplex PCR assay. TCRdb carries this immuneACCESS record with in-frame sequences only. Its versions omit some clonotypes, under half of them owing to an unresolved V gene in the studies checked, with the rest unexplained. The sample data list fewer than 90,000 clones, and roughly 94% of these were observed just once. 0.25% of the sample is taken by the ten largest.

Sequenced sample: T cells isolated from PBMCs. The receptor's source is a human donor in good health. The chain couples TRBV5-6 to TRBJ1-2; confidence is insufficient to name the D gene. The encoded CDR3 is CASSLPGSPLRGYTF. The nucleotide sequence reads TGTGCCAGCAGCCTGCCGGGGAGCCCCCTGAGGGGCTACACCTTC.